This T cell receptor (beta chain) came from a study of cytomegalovirus exposure and HLA in healthy donors. The PCR ran on 60 Vbeta and 13 Jbeta primers. Data came from immunoSEQ multiplex PCR; TCRdb stores just in-frame clones and leaves some out. Altogether approximately 80,000 clones are present, around 66% being singletons, with the ten largest covering over 14%. J gave up 4 bases and V 7 bases, and 11 bases lay outside the gene matches. Germline assignment: CDR1 SQVTM and CDR2 ANQGSEA. The CDR3 loop spans 14 amino acids. The V and J genes are TRBV29-1 and TRBJ1-1; 8 positions match TRBD1. This TCR was recovered from a middle-aged woman in good health and CMV-seropositive. The sample consisted of PBMCs. CDR3 region: CSARSETGGTEAFF. CDR3 coding DNA: TGCAGCGCCCGAAGCGAAACAGGGGGCACTGAAGCTTTCTTT.